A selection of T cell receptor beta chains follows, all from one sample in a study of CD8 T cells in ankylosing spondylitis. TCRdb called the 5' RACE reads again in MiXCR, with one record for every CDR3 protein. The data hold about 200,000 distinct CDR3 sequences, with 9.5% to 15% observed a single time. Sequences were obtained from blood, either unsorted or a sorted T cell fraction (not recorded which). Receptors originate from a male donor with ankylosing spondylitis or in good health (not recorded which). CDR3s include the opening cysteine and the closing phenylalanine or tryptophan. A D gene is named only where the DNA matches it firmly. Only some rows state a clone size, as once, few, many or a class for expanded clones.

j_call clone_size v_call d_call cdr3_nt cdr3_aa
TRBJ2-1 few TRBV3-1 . TGTGCCAGCAGCCAAGTGGTCGGACAGTACAATGAGCAGTTCTTC CASSQVVGQYNEQFF
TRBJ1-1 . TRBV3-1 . TGTGCCAGCAGCCAATTAGGCACTGAAGCTTTCTTT CASSQLGTEAFF
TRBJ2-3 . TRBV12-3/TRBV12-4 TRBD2 TGTGCCATCACTGGCGGGGGGGCTTCAGATACGCAGTATTTT CAITGGGASDTQYF
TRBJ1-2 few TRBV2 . TGTGCCAGCAGGCCTACTACCTTATATGAAAACTATGGCTACACCTTC CASRPTTLYENYGYTF
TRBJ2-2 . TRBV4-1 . TGCGCCAGCAGCCAAGAGTCCGGGGAGCTGTTTTTT CASSQESGELFF
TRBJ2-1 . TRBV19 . TGTGCCAGTAGAGCTGGGGCGAACAATGAGCAGTTCTTC CASRAGANNEQFF
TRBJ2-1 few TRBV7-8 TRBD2 TGTGCCAGCAGCTTATTGACGATTTGGAGCGGGAGCTCCTACAATGAGCAGTTCTTC CASSLLTIWSGSSYNEQFF
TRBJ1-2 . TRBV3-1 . TGTGCCAGCAGCCAAGAGGGGGGGTTATACTATGGCTACACCTTC CASSQEGGLYYGYTF
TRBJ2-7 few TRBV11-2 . TGTGCCAGCAGCTTAGGGGTAGGGGGCTCCTACGAGCAGTACTTC CASSLGVGGSYEQYF
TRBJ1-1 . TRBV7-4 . TGTGCATGCTGGTTGGGGGGCGCGACTGAAGCTTTCTTT CACWLGGATEAFF
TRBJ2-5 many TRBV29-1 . TGCAGCGTGCGCCGGGAGACCCAGTACTTC CSVRRETQYF
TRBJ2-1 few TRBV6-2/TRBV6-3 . TGTGCCAGCAGTTACGCCCACAGAAATGAGCAGTTCTTC CASSYAHRNEQFF
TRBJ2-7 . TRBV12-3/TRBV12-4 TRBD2 TGTGCCAGCAGCATAGCGGGAGGGCGGTACGAGCAGTACTTC CASSIAGGRYEQYF
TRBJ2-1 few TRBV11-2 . TGTGCCAGCAGCGATCAGGGTAATGAGCAGTTCTTC CASSDQGNEQFF
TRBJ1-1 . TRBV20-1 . TGCAGTGCTAGAGATCAGGGGAGGGAGGTAGGCGCTTTCTTT CSARDQGREVGAFF
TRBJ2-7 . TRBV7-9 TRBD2 TGTGCCAGCAGCTTAGAGGGAGGGGACCACGAGCAGTACTTC CASSLEGGDHEQYF
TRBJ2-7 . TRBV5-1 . TGCGCCAGCAGCTTGGACAAGGGGGTCTACGAGCTGTACTTC CASSLDKGVYELYF
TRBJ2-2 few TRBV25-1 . TGTGCCAGCACCGCCACTAGTTCCAACGGGGAGCTGTTTTTT CASTATSSNGELFF
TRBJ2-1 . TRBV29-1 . TGCAGCGCTTCTGCCCCGATGTGGGCGGGCAATGAGCAGTTCTTC CSASAPMWAGNEQFF
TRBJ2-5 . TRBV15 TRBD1 TGTGCCACTAGGGACAGGGGTAGGGAGACCCAGTACTTC CATRDRGRETQYF
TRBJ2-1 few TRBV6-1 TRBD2 TGTGCCAGCAGGCCTGAGCGGGAGTTGCTTTACAATGAGCAGTTCTTC CASRPERELLYNEQFF
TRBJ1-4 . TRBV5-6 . TGTGCCAGCAGCTCTGGGGCAGGGGCTACTCCTTCTAATGAAAAACTGTTTTTT CASSSGAGATPSNEKLFF
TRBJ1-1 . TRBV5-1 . TGCGCCAGCAGACACTTGACGGAATCTGAAGCTTTCTTT CASRHLTESEAFF
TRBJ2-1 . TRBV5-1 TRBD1 TGCGCCAGCAGCTTGTGGCAGGGGGACAATGAGCAGTTCTTC CASSLWQGDNEQFF
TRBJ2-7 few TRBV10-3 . TGTGCCATCAGTCCTGACACAGGGCGGCTGTCCTACGAGCAGTACTTC CAISPDTGRLSYEQYF
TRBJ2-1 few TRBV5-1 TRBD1 TGCGCCAGCAGCACTCCCGCCGGACAGGGCTCCTACAATGAGCAGTTCTTC CASSTPAGQGSYNEQFF
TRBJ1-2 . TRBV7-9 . TGTGCCAGCAGCTGGGTGACCCGAGAGGGCTACACCTTC CASSWVTREGYTF
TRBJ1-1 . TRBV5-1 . TGCGCCAGCAGCTTGGAAGGTATCGGGTACACTGAAGCTTTCTTT CASSLEGIGYTEAFF
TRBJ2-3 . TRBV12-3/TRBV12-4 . TGTGCCAGCAGACCGAGACTAGTCCCAGATACGCAGTATTTT CASRPRLVPDTQYF
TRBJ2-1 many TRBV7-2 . TGTGCCAGCAGCTTAGCGGGGGGTAGCGCCCCCTACAATGAGCAGTTCTTC CASSLAGGSAPYNEQFF
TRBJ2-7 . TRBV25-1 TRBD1 TGTGCCAGCAGGGGACAGGGTGACGACGAGCAGTACTTC CASRGQGDDEQYF
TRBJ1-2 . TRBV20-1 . TGCAGTGCTAGAGCAAGGGACGGCGCTAACTATGGCTACACCTTC CSARARDGANYGYTF
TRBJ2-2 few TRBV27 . TGTGCCAGCAGTTTTGCCCTAAACACCGGGGAGCTGTTTTTT CASSFALNTGELFF
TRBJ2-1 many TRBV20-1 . TGCAGTACTAGGGGGACGGGAGATTACAATGAGCAGTTCTTC CSTRGTGDYNEQFF
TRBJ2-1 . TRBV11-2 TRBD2 TGTGCCAGCAGCTTAGAAGCCTATAGCGGGAGGAATGAGCAGTTCTTC CASSLEAYSGRNEQFF
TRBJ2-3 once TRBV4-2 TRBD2 TGTGCCAGCAGCCAGGAGGGACTAGCGGGAGGAGAACGGGGCAGGGATACGCAGTATTTT CASSQEGLAGGERGRDTQYF
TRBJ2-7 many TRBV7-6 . TGTGCCAGCAGCTCTCAACTAGGCGGCTACGAGCAGTACTTC CASSSQLGGYEQYF
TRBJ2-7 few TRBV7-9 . TGTGCCAGCAGCTTGCCCCTCAAAGCCTACGAGCAGTACTTC CASSLPLKAYEQYF
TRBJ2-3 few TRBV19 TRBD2 TGTGCCAGTAGTACTCCTAGCGGGGGAGGAGATACGCAGTATTTT CASSTPSGGGDTQYF
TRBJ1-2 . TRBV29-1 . TGCAGCGTTGAAGAGCCGGGCTCCAAAGCTAACTATGGCTACACCTTC CSVEEPGSKANYGYTF
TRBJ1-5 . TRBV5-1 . TGCGCCAGCAGCTTAGAGGGGCTTGGGCCCCAGCATTTT CASSLEGLGPQHF
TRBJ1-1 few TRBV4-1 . TGCGCCAGCAGCCAAGACCCCCTTGGATGGGCTTTCTTT CASSQDPLGWAFF
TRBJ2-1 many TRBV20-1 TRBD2 TGCAGTGCTAGAGATGGGGCTAGCGGCTTCAATGAGCAGTTCTTC CSARDGASGFNEQFF
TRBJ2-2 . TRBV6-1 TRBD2 TGTGCCAGCAGTACCGGACTAGCGGAAATGAACACCGGGGAGCTGTTTTTT CASSTGLAEMNTGELFF
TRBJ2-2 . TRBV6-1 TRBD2 TGTGCCAGCCAGCGGGGGGGCCTCGGTGAGCTGTTTTTT CASQRGGLGELFF
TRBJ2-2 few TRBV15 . TGTGCCACCAGCAGAGATGACAGGCGGGTCACCGGGGAGCTGTTTTTT CATSRDDRRVTGELFF
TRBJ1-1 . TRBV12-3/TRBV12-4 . TGTGCCAGCAGTTTTGAGGGCCCTGAAGCTTTCTTT CASSFEGPEAFF
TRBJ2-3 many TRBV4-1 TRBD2 TGCGCCAGCAGCCACATCCCTAGCGGGGGAACGCAGTATTTT CASSHIPSGGTQYF
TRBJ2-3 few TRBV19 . TGTGCCAGTACCCTGGGTGGGGTAACTACAGATACGCAGTATTTT CASTLGGVTTDTQYF
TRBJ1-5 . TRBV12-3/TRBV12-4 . TGTGCCAGCAGTGTTTCCGGGAATCAGCCCCAGCATTTT CASSVSGNQPQHF
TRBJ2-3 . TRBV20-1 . TGCAGTGCTAGAGAATGGGGCGCAGATACGCAGTATTTT CSAREWGADTQYF
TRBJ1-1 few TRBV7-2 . TGTGCCAGCAGCTTAGTTACAGGAGAGAACACTGAAGCTTTCTTT CASSLVTGENTEAFF
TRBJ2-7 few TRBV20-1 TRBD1 TGCAGTGCTAGAGATGAGACAGGGGCGGAGTACTTC CSARDETGAEYF
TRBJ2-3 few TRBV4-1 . TGCGCCAGCAGCCCGCCGGCAGCCAGCACAGATACGCAGTATTTT CASSPPAASTDTQYF
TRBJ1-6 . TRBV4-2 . TGTGCCAGCAGCCAATCTACGGGGAATTCACCCCTCCACTTT CASSQSTGNSPLHF
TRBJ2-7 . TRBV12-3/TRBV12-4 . TGTGCCAGCAGCCTCCAAGGGGGGGATGGCTACGAGCAGTACTTC CASSLQGGDGYEQYF
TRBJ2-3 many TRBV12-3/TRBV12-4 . TGTGCCAGCAGTGCCACCTTACGGGGCACAGATACGCAGTATTTT CASSATLRGTDTQYF
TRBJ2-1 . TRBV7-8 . TGTGCCAGCAGCTCGTCTCGAGGGGCAAGCTTCTACAATGAGCAGTTCTTC CASSSSRGASFYNEQFF
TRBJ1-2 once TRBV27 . TGTGCCAGCAGTTTCCAATACCCATGGACTCCCTTCCTACGAAACTATGGCTACACCTTC CASSFQYPWTPFLRNYGYTF